This record looks at one T cell receptor (beta chain) sequence and its context. Its specificity is unknown. Some clones are missing from TCRdb's copy, which holds only in-frame ones; the method was immunoSEQ multiplex PCR. The table lists about 150,000 clones, about nine tenths of them singletons. Germline-derived CDR1 and CDR2 are MGHDK and SYGVNS. V lost 4 bases to trimming and J lost 5 bases; unmatched junction nucleotides: 4. CDR3 length: 15 amino acids. Documented time point: baseline pretreatment blood. Treatment here: 15 Gy SBRT to primary tumor, nephrectomy 4 weeks later. Radiation-treated patients gave blood at baseline, week 2 and week 4. This record belongs to a study of radiation and T cells in renal cell carcinoma. Across the whole study: Nephrectomy followed 15 Gy stereotactic body radiation by 4 weeks. Whole-study results and caveats: In blood, top tumor clones expanded by 2 weeks, shrinking by 4. Pretreatment tumor biopsies were lacking, so baseline clonotypes are unknown.

This receptor was identified in a woman aged 70-85 years with renal cell carcinoma. The V gene is TRBV25-1, the J gene TRBJ1-6; 8 bases are a match to TRBD1. This sample comprised blood, obtained from a patient whose treatment included radiotherapy and nephrectomy. CDR3 DNA sequence: TGTGCCAGCAGTGTCTCACAGGGGGATAATTCACCCCTCCACTTT. It specifies CASSVSQGDNSPLHF.